Listed here are 17 T cell receptor beta chains from one sample, sequenced in a study of CD8 T cells in ankylosing spondylitis. Study-wide results and caveats: Ankylosing spondylitis blood appeared to carry a characteristic TCR beta motif of roughly eight highly homologous variants.

Antigens for these TCRs are unknown. TCRdb recomputed calls from the 5' RACE reads with MiXCR, one row per CDR3 protein. The table records under 550,000 distinct CDR3 sequences, roughly a quarter of them present only once. Material: blood, either unsorted or a sorted T cell fraction (not recorded which). Every receptor here comes from a male donor with ankylosing spondylitis.

The rearrangement uses TRBV9 and TRBJ2-5; 8 bases fit TRBD2. V trimming: 2 bases; J trimming: 5 bases; junction bases outside the gene matches: 11. The germline V gene encodes CDR1 SGDLS and CDR2 YYNGEE. The CDR3 runs to 16 residues. CDR3: CASSVLSGRARETQYF. In DNA form, the CDR3 reads TGTGCCAGCAGCGTCCTTTCCGGGAGGGCGCGGGAGACCCAGTACTTC.

V and J are TRBV5-6 and TRBJ1-2; D unclear. In germline, CDR1 is SGHDT, CDR2 YYEEEE. The germline V and J ends were trimmed by 3 bases and 2 bases, with 20 bases remaining between them. The CDR3 length is 17 residues. CDR3 sequence (DNA): TGTGCCAGCAGCTGGGTGCGGGCAGCTCGAACCAACTATGGCTACACCTTC. Translation: CASSWVRAARTNYGYTF.

The rearrangement joins TRBV20-1 to TRBJ2-1, with 12 bases identical to TRBD2. The CDR3 spans 14 residues. J lost 8 bases, V lost 1 base, and 3 bases had no gene match. The germline CDR1 and CDR2 sequences are DFQATT and SNEGSKA (reference sequence). CDR3 in DNA: TGCAGTGCTAGAGGGACTAGCGGGACCTATGAGCAGTTCTTC. This gives the protein CSARGTSGTYEQFF.

The CDR3 DNA reads as TGTGCCAGCAGCTTAGGACCGTCTCCAACGGTTGAAGCTTTCTTT. Its translation is CASSLGPSPTVEAFF. The chain joins TRBV7-6 to TRBJ1-1; D unclear. CDR1 is SGHVS, CDR2 FNYEAQ, per germline. CDR3 size: 15 residues. V lost 1 base and J 7 bases, leaving 16 bases between the germline ends.

V gene TRBV7-9 combines with J gene TRBJ1-2; weak D call: TRBD1 (5 bases). The V end lost 2 bases, the J end lost 6 bases, and 16 bases lay between the germline ends. CDR3 size: 15 residues. From germline, CDR1 is SEHNR and CDR2 FQNEAQ (reference sequence). The DNA of the CDR3 is TGTGCCAGCAGCTTAAATTACGGCAGGGATAATGGCTACACCTTC. This sequence encodes CASSLNYGRDNGYTF.

This clonotype appeared a few times. CDR3 nucleotides: TGTGCCAGCAGCTTAGACGTGGGACGCGAGCAGTACGTC. As protein: CASSLDVGREQYV. The chain carries TRBV11-2 and TRBJ2-7, with D perhaps matching TRBD1 or TRBD2 (5 bases each). Trimming shortened V by 0 bases and J by 6 bases, and 9 bases separated the two germline ends. The germline V gene encodes CDR1 SGHAT and CDR2 FQNNGV. CDR3 length equals 13 residues.

This clonotype showed up just a few times. The chain recombines TRBV10-2 with TRBJ2-4; either TRBD1 or TRBD2 may supply D (5 bases each). There are 12 residues in the CDR3. Per germline, CDR1 WSHSY and CDR2 SAAADI. The germline V and J ends were trimmed by 6 bases and 10 bases, with 13 bases remaining between them. The CDR3 DNA reads as TGCGCCAGCAGGGGGGACGGCGGAATTCAGTACTTC. Translating gives CASRGDGGIQYF.

This clonotype has more than one count but fewer than ten. The chain is built from TRBV3-1 and TRBJ1-5, with no clear D. Trimming stripped 4 bases from V and 3 bases from J, with 13 bases between. The CDR3 spans 15 residues. CDR1 is LGHDT and CDR2 is YNNKEL in the germline V gene (reference sequence). CDR3 coding DNA: TGTGCCAGCAGCCCTCGTCCAGGCCTCAATCAGCCCCAGCATTTT. It yields the protein CASSPRPGLNQPQHF.

The V call is TRBV5-1, the J call TRBJ2-2; the D gene is possibly TRBD2 (6 bases). The V and J ends lost 4 bases and 7 bases respectively, with 20 bases between them. The CDR3 loop spans 16 amino acids. Germline V gives CDR1 SGHRS, CDR2 YFSETQ. The CDR3 bases are TGCGCCAGCAGCAGTACGGGACTGGAGACGTACGGGGAGCTGTTTTTT. It yields the protein CASSSTGLETYGELFF.

The V and J genes are TRBV10-2 and TRBJ2-1; 9 bases map to TRBD2. The ends lost 5 bases at V and 7 bases at J; junction bases unmatched: 9. The CDR3 contains 15 residues. The germline gives CDR1 WSHSY, CDR2 SAAADI. The CDR3 loop reads CASSLAGVRGNEQFF. CDR3 coding DNA: TGCGCCAGCAGTTTAGCGGGAGTTCGGGGTAATGAGCAGTTCTTC.

V gene TRBV9 combines with J gene TRBJ2-2; D is unclear. Germline-derived CDR1 and CDR2 are SGDLS and YYNGEE. CDR3 length: 14 residues. The ends were cut back, 1 base at V and 1 base at J, with 5 bases in the middle. The CDR3 sequence: CASSVTQNTGELFF. The CDR3 nucleotides are TGTGCCAGCAGCGTAACTCAGAACACCGGGGAGCTGTTTTTT.

The rearrangement joins TRBV2 to TRBJ2-7, with 12 nucleotides matching TRBD1. The CDR3 has 16 amino acids. Germline values: CDR1 SNHLY, CDR2 FYNNEI. V gave up 6 bases and J gave up 6 bases; unmatched junction bases: 12. CDR3: CASRELPGQGAFEQYF. The CDR3 bases are TGTGCCAGCAGAGAACTACCGGGACAGGGGGCGTTCGAGCAGTACTTC.

The rearrangement links TRBV20-1 to TRBJ2-5, with 13 bases fitting TRBD2. Germline V gene lookup returns CDR1 DFQATT and CDR2 SNEGSKA (reference sequence). CDR3 length: 13 amino acids. The V gene end was trimmed by 7 bases and the J gene end by 3 bases; junction bases not matched to a gene: 2. CDR3: CSGGTSGEETQYF. The CDR3 coding sequence is TGCAGTGGGGGGACTAGCGGGGAAGAGACCCAGTACTTC.

This clonotype was counted only a few times. This chain joins TRBV5-1 and TRBJ2-3, with D possibly being TRBD1 or TRBD2 (5 bases each). CDR1 SGHRS and CDR2 YFSETQ come from the germline V gene. The CDR3 is 14 amino acids. Trimming shortened V by 0 bases and J by 2 bases, and 7 bases separated the two germline ends. Written as DNA, the CDR3 is TGCGCCAGCAGCTTGGGGGACGACACAGATACGCAGTATTTT. Amino acids: CASSLGDDTDTQYF.

The chain combines TRBV5-1 with TRBJ2-3; 8 positions agree with TRBD2. With 5 bases clipped from V and 9 bases from J, the junction kept 20 bases outside the gene matches. The length of the CDR3 is 17 residues. Germline CDR1 is SGHRS and CDR2 is YFSETQ. DNA for the CDR3: TGCGCCAGCAGGCCCCGCTCTGGGGCGGGGGGCGTATTGACGCAGTATTTT. Its protein is CASRPRSGAGGVLTQYF.

J is TRBJ1-3 and V is TRBV20-1; D is undetermined. The germline V and J ends were trimmed by 6 bases and 1 base, with 16 bases remaining between them. The CDR3 is 15 residues long. The germline CDR1 and CDR2 sequences are DFQATT and SNEGSKA (reference sequence). The CDR3 is CSAPRSGSSGNTIYF. DNA of the CDR3: TGCAGTGCCCCCCGGTCCGGCTCGTCTGGAAACACCATATATTTT.

The gene calls are TRBV20-1 and TRBJ2-7; no definite D call. The CDR3 spans 11 residues. Germline assignment: CDR1 DFQATT and CDR2 SNEGSKA (reference sequence). Trimming pared 3 bases from V and 7 bases from J, leaving 10 bases between. CDR3 nucleotide sequence: TGCAGTGCTAGGGGCATCGAGGAGCAGTACGTC. This gives the protein CSARGIEEQYV.